Below, 31 T cell receptor beta chains from the same sample are listed, as sequenced in a study of T cell responses to AZD1222 COVID-19 vaccine. TCRdb's copy holds only in-frame clones and misses some; the assay was immunoSEQ multiplex PCR. The table has approximately 150,000 clones, 85% to 95% seen once. Source: peripheral blood, taken on day 0 of AZD1222 vaccination. Receptors originate from an adult in good health.

A single count supports this clone. The chain uses TRBV30 and TRBJ1-1; 11 bases align to TRBD1. CDR1 GTSNPN and CDR2 SVGIG come from the germline V gene (reference sequence). The length of the CDR3 is 15 residues. J was trimmed by 6 bases and V by 4 bases; bases with no gene match: 10. CDR3 nucleotides: TGTGCCTGGAATCCACCCGGGACAGGGGGATCTGAAGCTTTCTTT. Its translation: CAWNPPGTGGSEAFF.

V and J are TRBV5-4 and TRBJ2-7; D uncertain. Deletions cut 0 bases from V and 4 bases from J, with 2 bases between. The CDR3 consists of 11 residues. Germline CDR1 and CDR2: SGHNT and YYREEE (reference sequence). The CDR3 DNA follows: TGTGCCAGCAGCTTGGGGTACGAGCAGTACTTC. Its translation: CASSLGYEQYF. The complete variable domain, with remaining parts taken from reference TRBV5-4 and TRBJ2-7, reads ETGVTQSPTHLIKTRGQQVTLRCSSQSGHNTVSWYQQALGQGPQFIFQYYREEENGRGNFPPRFSGLQFPNYSSELNVNALELDDSALYLCASSLGYEQYFGPGTRLTVT.

This sequence joins TRBV12-3 or TRBV12-4 and TRBJ1-1, with TRBD1 identical over 7 bases. V lost 6 bases to trimming and J lost 0 bases; unmatched junction nucleotides: 1. The CDR3 extends over 13 amino acids. The CDR3 region has the DNA TGTGCCAGCAGGGGACAGATGAACACTGAAGCTTTCTTT. Translated, it gives CASRGQMNTEAFF.

This clone was seen once. The chain joins TRBV27 to TRBJ2-7, with 14 bases identical to TRBD2. CDR3 length: 14 residues. Losses at the gene ends were 7 bases for V and 7 bases for J; bases not matched to a gene: 6. Germline CDR1 is MNHEY and CDR2 is SMNVEV (reference sequence). The CDR3 spells CASTGLAGAGEQYF. CDR3 bases: TGTGCCAGCACGGGACTAGCGGGAGCGGGGGAGCAGTACTTC.

The chain carries TRBV5-1 and TRBJ2-2, with 11 positions matching TRBD2. The trim removed 6 bases at V and 4 bases at J, leaving 8 bases unmatched. This CDR3 comprises 16 residues. Germline CDR1 SGHRS, CDR2 YFSETQ. The CDR3 nucleotides read TGCGCCAGCACTCTAGCGGGAGGTCTTTCCACCGGGGAGCTGTTTTTT. Residues: CASTLAGGLSTGELFF.

The sample holds a few counts of this clone. This chain links TRBV10-1 with TRBJ1-5; 10 bases align to TRBD1. The ends lost 6 bases at V and 7 bases at J; junction bases unmatched: 3. CDR3 length equals 13 residues. Germline CDR1 and CDR2: WNHNN and SYGVQD (reference sequence). CDR3 in amino acids: CASRDRGKQPQHF. The CDR3 bases are TGCGCCAGCAGGGACAGGGGGAAGCAGCCCCAGCATTTT.

The CDR3 loop is CASSEDRIGGYTF. Written as DNA, the CDR3 is TGTGCCAGCAGCGAGGACAGGATTGGGGGCTACACCTTC. The chain is built from TRBV2 and TRBJ1-2; 7 bases are a match to TRBD1. This CDR3 contains 13 residues. CDR1 and CDR2 (germline): SNHLY, FYNNEI. The V and J ends lost 6 bases and 8 bases, in that order; junction bases with no gene match: 9.

The rearrangement links TRBV7-8 to TRBJ1-5, with 8 bases identical to TRBD1. The germline gives CDR1 SGHVS, CDR2 FQNEAQ. The CDR3 sequence is 22 residues long. The V and J ends lost 5 bases and 2 bases, in that order; junction bases with no gene match: 26. CDR3 nucleotides: TGTGCCAGCAGCCTTCCCCCGCTACAGGGGGACACCCGTGGATCTGGCAATCAGCCCCAGCATTTT. Translating gives CASSLPPLQGDTRGSGNQPQHF. Combining the CDR3 with reference TRBV7-8 and TRBJ1-5 gives the whole variable domain GAGVSQSPRYKVAKRGQDVALRCDPISGHVSLFWYQQALGQGPEFLTYFQNEAQLDKSGLPSDRFFAERPEGSVSTLKIQRTQQEDSAVYLCASSLPPLQGDTRGSGNQPQHFGDGTRLSIL.

V usage is TRBV18 and J usage is TRBJ2-2; 7 bases agree with TRBD2. This CDR3 comprises 16 residues. V shed 2 bases and J 2 bases; nucleotides not matched to a gene: 5. Germline-derived CDR1 and CDR2 are KGHSH and LQKENI. This CDR3 is CASSPGLADNTGELFF. The CDR3 nucleotides read TGTGCCAGCTCACCAGGTCTAGCGGATAACACCGGGGAGCTGTTTTTT. The full variable domain, in which reference TRBV18 and TRBJ2-2 provide the parts outside the CDR3, is NAGVMQNPRHLVRRRGQEARLRCSPMKGHSHVYWYRQLPEEGLKFMVYLQKENIIDESGMPKERFSAEFPKEGPSILRIQQVVRGDSAAYFCASSPGLADNTGELFFGEGSRLTVL.

This chain uses TRBV3-1 (or the pseudogene TRBV3-2) with TRBJ2-1, with 11 bases aligning to TRBD2. The CDR3 runs 17 residues. The junction had 7 bases not matched to a gene; V was cut back by 2 bases and J by 4 bases. CDR1 and CDR2 (germline): LGHDT, YNNKEL (reference sequence). In DNA, the CDR3 is TGTGCCAGCAGCCAATGGGGGCTAGCGGGAGGTTACAATGAGCAGTTCTTC. It yields the protein CASSQWGLAGGYNEQFF.

This chain connects TRBV6-5 to TRBJ1-1, with no clear D. Germline-derived CDR1 and CDR2 are MNHEY and SVGAGI. V lost 6 bases, J lost 8 bases, and 13 bases lay in between. This CDR3 comprises 12 residues. For the CDR3, the DNA is TGTGCCAGCAGGGGTTTTAACAAAGAAGCTTTCTTT. This sequence encodes CASRGFNKEAFF.

The genes are TRBV6-5 and TRBJ2-7, with no clear D. Germline V lookup: CDR1 MNHEY, CDR2 SVGAGI. V was trimmed by 3 bases and J by 3 bases, leaving 12 bases between them. The CDR3 spans 14 residues. CDR3 nucleotide sequence: TGTGCCAGCAGTTATTTGACCAGACGCTACGAGCAGTACTTC. Translating gives CASSYLTRRYEQYF.

The V call is TRBV2, the J call TRBJ2-1; 7 bases match TRBD2. The V and J ends lost 3 bases and 2 bases, in that order; junction bases with no gene match: 4. Per the germline V gene, CDR1 is SNHLY and CDR2 is FYNNEI. The CDR3 has 15 residues. CDR3 coding DNA: TGTGCCAGCAGTGATGGCCTAGCGGCCTACAATGAGCAGTTCTTC. Translation: CASSDGLAAYNEQFF.

The chain employs TRBV28 and TRBJ1-1; 7 bases are a match to TRBD1. V shed 5 bases, J shed 8 bases, and the junction held 5 bases outside the gene matches. Germline values: CDR1 MDHEN, CDR2 SYDVKM. CDR3 length: 12 residues. The CDR3: CASSVQGKEAFF. The CDR3 nucleotides are TGTGCCAGCAGTGTACAGGGGAAGGAAGCTTTCTTT.

In DNA, the CDR3 is TGTGCCAGCAGAGGGGTGGGCCTTACCGAAAAACTGTTTTTT. This gives the protein CASRGVGLTEKLFF. The chain employs TRBV3-1 (or the pseudogene TRBV3-2) and TRBJ1-4, with a tentative D call TRBD1 (5 bases). V was shortened by 6 bases and J by 8 bases, with 16 bases between the two germline ends. The germline V gene encodes CDR1 LGHDT and CDR2 YNNKEL (reference sequence). There are 14 residues in the CDR3.

V usage is TRBV5-1 and J usage is TRBJ2-3, with D unclear. In germline, CDR1 is SGHRS, CDR2 YFSETQ. The CDR3 length is 15 residues. The V end was cut by 4 bases, the J end by 0 bases, with 12 bases between. CDR3 residues: CASSPPGGSTDTQYF. CDR3 nucleotide sequence: TGCGCCAGCAGCCCACCTGGCGGTAGCACAGATACGCAGTATTTT. The full variable domain, completed using reference TRBV5-1 and TRBJ2-3, is KAGVTQTPRYLIKTRGQQVTLSCSPISGHRSVSWYQQTPGQGLQFLFEYFSETQRNKGNFPGRFSGRQFSNSRSEMNVSTLELGDSALYLCASSPPGGSTDTQYFGPGTRLTVL.

This clone has only one observation. The V and J genes are TRBV15 and TRBJ2-2, with TRBD2 matching 11 bases. The junction had 10 bases not matched to a gene; V was cut back by 5 bases and J by 5 bases. In germline, CDR1 is LNHNV, CDR2 YYDKDF (reference sequence). The CDR3 contains 17 residues. The CDR3 here is CATSGGSGRAGTGELFF. In nucleotides, the CDR3 is TGTGCCACCAGCGGCGGTAGCGGGAGGGCCGGGACCGGGGAGCTGTTTTTT.

The chain uses TRBV5-1 and TRBJ1-1; D is unclear. Per the germline V gene, CDR1 is SGHRS and CDR2 is YFSETQ. The V end lost 0 bases, the J end lost 4 bases, and 19 bases lay between the germline ends. The CDR3 sequence is 17 residues long. The CDR3: CASSLAQFGSTGTEAFF. In nucleotides, the CDR3 is TGCGCCAGCAGCTTGGCACAGTTCGGGTCCACGGGCACTGAAGCTTTCTTT.

This chain uses TRBV27 with TRBJ1-1; D call uncertain. Germline loops: CDR1 MNHEY, CDR2 SMNVEV (reference sequence). The CDR3 has 13 amino acids. V was clipped by 8 bases and J by 1 base, with 11 bases between them. CDR3 loop: CASAIGRNTEAFF. The CDR3 DNA reads TGTGCCAGCGCCATCGGAAGGAACACTGAAGCTTTCTTT.

The V and J genes are TRBV28 and TRBJ1-1, with unresolved D. Germline lookup yields CDR1 MDHEN and CDR2 SYDVKM. The CDR3 runs 13 residues. V lost 6 bases to trimming and J lost 8 bases, with 16 bases between them. CDR3 DNA: TGTGCCAGCAGGTTCTCCGGCGGGAGAGAAGCTTTCTTT. As protein: CASRFSGGREAFF.

This chain links TRBV18 with TRBJ2-1, with D maybe TRBD1 (5 bases). The CDR3 is 13 residues long. V was trimmed by 3 bases and J by 7 bases, leaving 10 bases between them. Germline V gene lookup returns CDR1 KGHSH and CDR2 LQKENI. The CDR3 region has the DNA TGTGCCAGCTCACCGATAGGGGAAAATGAGCAGTTCTTC. Its translation is CASSPIGENEQFF.

The chain carries TRBV2 and TRBJ2-7; TRBD1 is a possible D gene (7 bases). This CDR3 spans 17 amino acids. V was cut by 3 bases and J by 6 bases, with 24 bases left in between. The germline gives CDR1 SNHLY, CDR2 FYNNEI. The CDR3 is CASSDGVAENPGGEQYF. DNA of the CDR3: TGTGCCAGCAGTGATGGAGTAGCGGAAAATCCAGGGGGCGAGCAGTACTTC.

The V and J genes are TRBV23-1 and TRBJ1-2; possibly TRBD1 for D (5 bases). TRBV23-1 is treated as an ORF (open reading frame) with a function not yet certain. V lost 3 bases and J 8 bases, leaving 22 bases between the germline ends. CDR3 size: 16 residues. The CDR3 here is CASSHPTRGPGNGYTF. CDR3 in DNA: TGCGCCAGCAGTCACCCGACGAGGGGCCCAGGGAACGGCTACACCTTC.

J is TRBJ1-2 and V is TRBV6-6; D is unresolved. CDR3 length: 12 residues. The germline V gene encodes CDR1 MNHNY and CDR2 SVGAGI (reference sequence). Trimming pared 4 bases from V and 3 bases from J, leaving 6 bases between. The CDR3 here is CASSSSYYGYTF. CDR3 nucleotides: TGTGCCAGCAGTTCCTCTTACTATGGCTACACCTTC.

This sequence joins TRBV27 and TRBJ2-7, with 12 bases identical to TRBD2. The CDR3 consists of 16 residues. J lost 2 bases, V lost 5 bases, and 7 bases had no gene match. Germline-derived CDR1 and CDR2 are MNHEY and SMNVEV (reference sequence). The CDR3 sequence is CASSRLLAGGPYEQYF. The CDR3 DNA reads TGTGCCAGCAGTCGCCTACTAGCGGGAGGCCCCTACGAGCAGTACTTC.

The chain uses TRBV11-2 and TRBJ2-2; 10 bases agree with TRBD2. The CDR3 covers 17 residues. V shed 0 bases, J shed 6 bases, and the junction held 7 bases outside the gene matches. Germline CDR1 and CDR2: SGHAT and FQNNGV. CDR3 nucleotide sequence: TGTGCCAGCAGCTTAGAGTGGCTAGCGGGGGACGCCGGGGAGCTGTTTTTT. Its protein product is CASSLEWLAGDAGELFF.

The V call is TRBV5-4, the J call TRBJ1-4; D ambiguous. There are 16 residues in the CDR3. Germline loops: CDR1 SGHNT, CDR2 YYREEE (reference sequence). Deletions cut 0 bases from V and 3 bases from J, with 12 bases between. DNA for the CDR3: TGTGCCAGCAGCTTGGGGACCGGGCAGCCTAATGAAAAACTGTTTTTT. Its protein product is CASSLGTGQPNEKLFF.

This chain links TRBV4-1 with TRBJ2-3; possibly TRBD1 or TRBD2 for D (5 bases each). CDR3 length: 14 residues. Germline lookup yields CDR1 MGHRA and CDR2 YSYEKL. Trimming removed 0 bases at V and 4 bases at J, with 8 bases between. The CDR3 DNA reads as TGCGCCAGCAGCCAAGAACGGGGCGCAGATACGCAGTATTTT. It encodes CASSQERGADTQYF.

This rearrangement joins TRBV5-1 to TRBJ2-7, with 7 bases fitting TRBD2. Per the germline V gene, CDR1 is SGHRS and CDR2 is YFSETQ. V shed 3 bases, J shed 2 bases, and the junction held 5 bases outside the gene matches. The CDR3 runs 14 residues. The CDR3 nucleotides read TGCGCCAGCAGCTCCCGGGACTACCCCTACGAGCAGTACTTC. Its protein is CASSSRDYPYEQYF.

The chain employs TRBV7-9 and TRBJ1-2; no reliable D call. V dropped 0 bases and J dropped 6 bases, with 5 bases sitting between them. The length of the CDR3 is 12 residues. The germline gives CDR1 SEHNR, CDR2 FQNEAQ (reference sequence). The CDR3 reads CASSLAENGYTF. CDR3 in DNA: TGTGCCAGCAGCTTAGCCGAAAATGGCTACACCTTC.

The table lists this clone with a count of one. This sequence joins TRBV6-7 and TRBJ2-7; D is undetermined. TRBV6-7 is an open reading frame whose function is uncertain. The CDR3 is 12 residues long. V was pared by 6 bases and J by 0 bases, with 6 bases between. In DNA, the CDR3 is TGTGCCAGCAGGTCCAGCTCCTACGAGCAGTACTTC. It yields the protein CASRSSSYEQYF.